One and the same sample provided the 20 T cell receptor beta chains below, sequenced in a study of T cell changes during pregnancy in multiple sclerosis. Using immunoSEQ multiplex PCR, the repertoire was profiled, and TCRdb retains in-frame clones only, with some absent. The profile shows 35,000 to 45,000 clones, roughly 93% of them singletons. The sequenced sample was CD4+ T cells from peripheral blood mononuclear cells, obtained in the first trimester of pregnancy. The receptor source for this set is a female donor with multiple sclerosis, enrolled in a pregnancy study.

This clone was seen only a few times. CDR3 residues: CASSPSTGLYNSPLHF. The CDR3 nucleotides read TGTGCCAGCAGCCCATCTACGGGACTGTATAATTCACCCCTCCACTTT. The chain joins TRBV5-5 to TRBJ1-6; D perhaps matches TRBD1 (5 bases). Germline assignment: CDR1 SGHKS and CDR2 YYEKEE (reference sequence). V lost 4 bases and J lost 4, with 15 bases in between. This CDR3 spans 16 amino acids.

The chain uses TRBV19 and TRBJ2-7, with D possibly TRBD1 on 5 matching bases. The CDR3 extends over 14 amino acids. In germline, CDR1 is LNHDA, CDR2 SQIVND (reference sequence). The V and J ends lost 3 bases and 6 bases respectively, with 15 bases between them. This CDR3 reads CASSMQGQRSEQYF. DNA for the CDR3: TGTGCCAGTAGTATGCAGGGCCAAAGATCCGAGCAGTACTTC.

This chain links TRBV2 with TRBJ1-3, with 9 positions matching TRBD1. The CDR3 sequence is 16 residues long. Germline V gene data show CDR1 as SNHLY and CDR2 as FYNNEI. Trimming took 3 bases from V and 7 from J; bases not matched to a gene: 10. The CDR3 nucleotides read TGTGCCAGCAGTGATCCTCGGACAGGGGCTATCAACACCATATATTTT. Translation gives CASSDPRTGAINTIYF.

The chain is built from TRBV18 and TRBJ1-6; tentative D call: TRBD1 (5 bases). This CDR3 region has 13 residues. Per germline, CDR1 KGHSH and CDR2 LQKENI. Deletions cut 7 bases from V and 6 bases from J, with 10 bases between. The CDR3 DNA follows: TGTGCCAGCTTACGGGACTTTAATTCACCCCTCCACTTT. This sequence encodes CASLRDFNSPLHF.

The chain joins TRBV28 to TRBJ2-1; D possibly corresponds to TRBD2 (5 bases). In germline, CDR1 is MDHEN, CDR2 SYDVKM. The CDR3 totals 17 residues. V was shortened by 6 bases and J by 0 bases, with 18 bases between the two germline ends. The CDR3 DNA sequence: TGTGCCAGCAGCCTAAAGTCTAGCTGGTTCTCCTACAATGAGCAGTTCTTC. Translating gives CASSLKSSWFSYNEQFF. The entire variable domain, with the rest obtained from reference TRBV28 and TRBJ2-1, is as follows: DVKVTQSSRYLVKRTGEKVFLECVQDMDHENMFWYRQDPGLGLRLIYFSYDVKMKEKGDIPEGYSVSREKKERFSLILESASTNQTSMYLCASSLKSSWFSYNEQFFGPGTRLTVL.

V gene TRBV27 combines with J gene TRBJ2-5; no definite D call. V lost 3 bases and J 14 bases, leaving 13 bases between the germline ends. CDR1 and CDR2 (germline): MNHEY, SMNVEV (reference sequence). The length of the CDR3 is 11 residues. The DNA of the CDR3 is TGTGCCAGCAGTTTGGGTGCTAGGTCCTACTTC. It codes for CASSLGARSYF.

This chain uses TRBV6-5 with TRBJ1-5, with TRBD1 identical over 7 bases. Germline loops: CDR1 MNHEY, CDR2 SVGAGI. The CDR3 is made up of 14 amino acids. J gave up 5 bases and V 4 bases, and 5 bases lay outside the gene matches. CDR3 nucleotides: TGTGCCAGCAGTTTACAGGGGCCAGATCAGCCCCAGCATTTT. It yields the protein CASSLQGPDQPQHF.

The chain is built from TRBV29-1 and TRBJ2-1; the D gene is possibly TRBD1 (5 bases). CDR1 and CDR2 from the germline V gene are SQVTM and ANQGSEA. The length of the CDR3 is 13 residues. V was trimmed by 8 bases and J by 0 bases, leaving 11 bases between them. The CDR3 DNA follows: TGCAGCAAGACAGCCGACTCCTACAATGAGCAGTTCTTC. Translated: CSKTADSYNEQFF.

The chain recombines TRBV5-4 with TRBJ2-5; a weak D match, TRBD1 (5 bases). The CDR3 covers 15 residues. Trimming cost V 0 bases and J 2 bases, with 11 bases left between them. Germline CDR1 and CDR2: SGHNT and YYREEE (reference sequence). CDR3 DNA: TGTGCCAGCAGCTTGGGGGGCGTAGAACAAGAGACCCAGTACTTC. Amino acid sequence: CASSLGGVEQETQYF.

The CDR3 is CASSQSRVGEQYF. The CDR3 DNA reads TGTGCCAGCAGCCAAAGCAGGGTGGGGGAGCAGTACTTC. The J gene is TRBJ2-7, the V gene TRBV27; tentative D call: TRBD1 (5 bases). Trimming pared 6 bases from V and 7 bases from J, leaving 16 bases between. Germline V gene data show CDR1 as MNHEY and CDR2 as SMNVEV (reference sequence). This CDR3 comprises 13 residues.

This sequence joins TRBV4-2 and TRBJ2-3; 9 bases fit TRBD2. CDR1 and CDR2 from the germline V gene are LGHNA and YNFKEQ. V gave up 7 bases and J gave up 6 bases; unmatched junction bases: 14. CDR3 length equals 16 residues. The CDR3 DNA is TGTGCCAGCACCCCCCGGAGCGGGAGGCGGGAGGATACGCAGTATTTT. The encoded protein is CASTPRSGRREDTQYF.

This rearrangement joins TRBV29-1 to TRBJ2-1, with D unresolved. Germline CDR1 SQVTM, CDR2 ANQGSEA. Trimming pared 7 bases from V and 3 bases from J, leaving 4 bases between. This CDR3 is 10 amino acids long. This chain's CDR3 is CSAYYNEQFF. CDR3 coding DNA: TGCAGCGCGTACTACAATGAGCAGTTCTTC.

The CDR3: CASREPGQGIYGYTF. The CDR3 DNA is TGTGCCAGCAGGGAACCGGGACAGGGTATCTATGGCTACACCTTC. This chain uses TRBV2 with TRBJ1-2; 9 bases map to TRBD1. The CDR3 has 15 residues. J gave up 4 bases and V 6 bases, and 9 bases lay outside the gene matches. The germline gives CDR1 SNHLY, CDR2 FYNNEI. The variable domain in full, completed from reference TRBV2 and TRBJ1-2, reads EPEVTQTPSHQVTQMGQEVILRCVPISNHLYFYWYRQILGQKVEFLVSFYNNEISEKSEIFDDQFSVERPDGSNFTLKIRSTKLEDSAMYFCASREPGQGIYGYTFGSGTRLTVV.

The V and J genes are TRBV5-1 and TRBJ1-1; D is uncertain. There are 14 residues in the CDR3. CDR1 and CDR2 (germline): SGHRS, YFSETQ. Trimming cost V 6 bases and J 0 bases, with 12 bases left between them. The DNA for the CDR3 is TGCGCCAGCACTCGGGGAGGGCTGAACACTGAAGCTTTCTTT. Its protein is CASTRGGLNTEAFF.

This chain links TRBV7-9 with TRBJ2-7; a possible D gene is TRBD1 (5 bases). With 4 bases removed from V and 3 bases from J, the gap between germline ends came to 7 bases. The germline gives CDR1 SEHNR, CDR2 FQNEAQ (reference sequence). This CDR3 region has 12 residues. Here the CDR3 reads CASSYQGYEQYF. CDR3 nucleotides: TGTGCCAGCAGCTACCAGGGCTACGAGCAGTACTTC.

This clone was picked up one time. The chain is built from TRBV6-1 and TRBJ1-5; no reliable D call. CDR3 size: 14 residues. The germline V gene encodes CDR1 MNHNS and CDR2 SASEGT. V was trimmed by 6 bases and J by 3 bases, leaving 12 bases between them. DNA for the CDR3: TGTGCCAGCAGCCAGGAAAGCATCAATCAGCCCCAGCATTTT. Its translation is CASSQESINQPQHF.

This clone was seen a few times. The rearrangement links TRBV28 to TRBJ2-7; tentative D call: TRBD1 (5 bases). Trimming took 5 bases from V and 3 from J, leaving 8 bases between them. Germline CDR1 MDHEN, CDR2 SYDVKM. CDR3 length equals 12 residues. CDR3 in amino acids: CASSTRVYEQYF. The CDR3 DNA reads TGTGCCAGCAGTACCAGGGTCTACGAGCAGTACTTC.

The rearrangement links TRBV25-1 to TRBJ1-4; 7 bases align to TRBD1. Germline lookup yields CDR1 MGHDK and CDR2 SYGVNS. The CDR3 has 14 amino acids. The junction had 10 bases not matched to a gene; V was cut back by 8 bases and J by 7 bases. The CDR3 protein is CASREHRGGEKLFF. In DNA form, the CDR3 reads TGTGCCAGCCGAGAACACAGGGGCGGTGAAAAACTGTTTTTT.

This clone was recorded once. In DNA, the CDR3 is TGTGCCAGCAATCGACAGGGGAGTTACAATGAGCAGTTCTTC. Its translation: CASNRQGSYNEQFF. The gene calls are TRBV25-1 and TRBJ2-1; TRBD1 matches at 8 bases. CDR1 is MGHDK, CDR2 SYGVNS, per germline. V shed 7 bases, J shed 4 bases, and the junction held 6 bases outside the gene matches. The CDR3 is 14 amino acids.

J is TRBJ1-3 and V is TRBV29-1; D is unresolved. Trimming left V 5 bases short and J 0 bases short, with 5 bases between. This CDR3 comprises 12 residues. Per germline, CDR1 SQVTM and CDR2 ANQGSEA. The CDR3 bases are TGCAGCGTTCTCAGCTCTGGAAACACCATATATTTT. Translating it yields CSVLSSGNTIYF.